This T cell receptor (beta chain) was identified during a study of T cell repertoires in cytomegalovirus infection (dated by TCRdb to the late 2010s). With regard to the full study: The HLA type of each donor mattered for the analysis, because public TCR beta signatures pointed to carriage of CMV infection along with the matching HLA type.

The sample holds a few counts of this clonotype. The target of this receptor is not known. No much larger clone is present one base from it, and per-base qualities are unavailable. The CDR3 runs 15 residues from the cysteine to the phenylalanine. Just CDR3 DNA is preserved here, 45 bases in frame from base 1. CDR1 and CDR2 are drawn from the germline V gene: SGHTS, YDEGEE. The V end loses 4 bases and the J end loses 1 base, and a stretch of 14 bases separates them. Paper-wide results and their limitations: Cumulative frequency of public TCR beta family members discriminated carriers of CMV infection plus the relevant HLA type in this cohort and an independent approximately 400-donor cohort. The ex vivo response was dominated by HLA-C-restricted CMV-specific TCR beta clonotypes, which also provided the single most frequent clonotype in two of eight donors.

TCRdb records Illumina HiSeq 1500 as the sequencer. Using fastp trimming at Q25 and MiXCR clonotype assembly, TCRdb reanalyzed the public sequencing data and kept in-frame beta chains. Records with the same CDR3 protein are collapsed into one entry carrying the most frequent genes and DNA. The sample contains more than 650,000 distinct CDR3 sequences, roughly 36% of them found a single time. The ten biggest clones cover roughly 2.8% of the sample. Input material: PBMCs. The sequence was collected from a human donor in good health (CMV status not recorded). Some clones in this sample may be carry-over from other donors' samples. Recombination joined TRBV5-8 with TRBJ1-1, with the D gene not clear enough to name. At the DNA level, the sequence is TGTGCCAGCAGCCAAAGAGGGCTGGAGAACACTGAAGCTTTCTTT. The encoded protein is CASSQRGLENTEAFF.